The 25 T cell receptor beta chains reported below all come from one sample, sequenced in a study of cytomegalovirus exposure and HLA in healthy donors. Researchers ran the PCR with 60 Vbeta and 13 Jbeta primers. Generated by immunoSEQ multiplex PCR, the TCRdb table keeps only in-frame clones and is missing some. Of about 180,000 clones in the sample, 65% to 85% were seen once. Material: PBMCs. These receptor sequences come from a girl under 18 in good health and CMV-seropositive.

The chain couples TRBV19 to TRBJ2-5, with a weak D call TRBD2 (6 bases). Per germline, CDR1 LNHDA and CDR2 SQIVND (reference sequence). The V end was cut by 7 bases, the J end by 8 bases, with 23 bases between. The CDR3 length is 15 residues. The CDR3 region has the DNA TGTGCCAGTACCGACCCTGGTGGTACCGGGGGAACCCAGTACTTC. It codes for CASTDPGGTGGTQYF.

The chain combines TRBV19 with TRBJ2-7, with D possibly matching TRBD1 (6 bases). The V and J ends lost 0 bases and 0 bases respectively, with 15 bases between them. CDR1 and CDR2 from the germline V gene are LNHDA and SQIVND (reference sequence). The CDR3 length is 17 residues. This CDR3 reads CASSIEVRGTLSYEQYF. CDR3 nucleotide sequence: TGTGCCAGTAGTATAGAGGTGAGAGGGACACTCTCCTACGAGCAGTACTTC.

The CDR3 is CASRPNRVLNEQFF. The CDR3 DNA reads TGTGCCAGCAGGCCGAACAGGGTCCTCAATGAGCAGTTCTTC. The V gene is TRBV27, the J gene TRBJ2-1; D perhaps matches TRBD1 (6 bases). Trimming took off 6 bases at V and 6 bases at J, with 15 bases between the two ends. In germline, CDR1 is MNHEY, CDR2 SMNVEV (reference sequence). This CDR3 is 14 amino acids long.

The chain joins TRBV7-2 to TRBJ2-5, with D possibly TRBD2 on 6 matching bases. From germline, CDR1 is SGHTA and CDR2 FQGNSA. Trimming removed 9 bases from V and 3 bases from J, with 17 bases in between. The CDR3 has 14 residues. This chain's CDR3 is CASSLSGSKETQYF. CDR3 coding DNA: TGTGCCAGTTCTTTAAGCGGGTCCAAAGAGACCCAGTACTTC.

The rearrangement joins TRBV27 to TRBJ2-3; the D gene is possibly TRBD1 (6 bases). V lost 1 base to trimming and J lost 3 bases, with 14 bases between them. Germline V lookup: CDR1 MNHEY, CDR2 SMNVEV (reference sequence). The CDR3 covers 16 residues. The CDR3 DNA is TGTGCCAGCAGTTTATATGGCAACAGGGTGACAGATACGCAGTATTTT. It codes for CASSLYGNRVTDTQYF.

The CDR3 DNA reads TGCGCCAGCAGCTATGGACAGGGGGTAGCGGTCGGTGGCTACACCTTC. Amino acids: CASSYGQGVAVGGYTF. The chain is built from TRBV4-1 and TRBJ1-2; 10 positions agree with TRBD1. V lost 5 bases and J lost 7; bases outside the gene matches: 13. Looked up from germline, CDR1 is MGHRA and CDR2 is YSYEKL. This CDR3 is 16 amino acids long.

V gene TRBV9 combines with J gene TRBJ2-7; TRBD2 matches at 8 bases. In germline, CDR1 is SGDLS, CDR2 YYNGEE. V lost 1 base to trimming and J lost 5 bases; unmatched junction nucleotides: 5. There are 14 residues in the CDR3. The CDR3 DNA reads TGTGCCAGCAGCGTACGGGCGGGAGGTAACGAGCAGTACTTC. This translates into CASSVRAGGNEQYF.

The rearrangement uses TRBV6-1 and TRBJ2-7; D is unclear. CDR3 length equals 14 residues. The germline gives CDR1 MNHNS, CDR2 SASEGT. The ends were cut back, 0 bases at V and 4 bases at J, with 10 bases in the middle. This chain's CDR3 is CASSEAGRRYEQYF. For the CDR3, the DNA is TGTGCCAGCAGTGAAGCGGGCAGGCGTTACGAGCAGTACTTC.

The V gene is TRBV27, the J gene TRBJ2-7; 8 nucleotides align to TRBD1. The CDR3 consists of 16 residues. The J segment lost 2 bases and the V segment lost 5 bases, leaving 11 bases of the junction unmatched. Germline-derived CDR1 and CDR2 are MNHEY and SMNVEV (reference sequence). The CDR3 here is CASSPRDRQGPYEQYF. CDR3 sequence (DNA): TGTGCCAGCAGTCCCCGGGACAGGCAAGGACCCTACGAGCAGTACTTC.

V gene TRBV2 combines with J gene TRBJ2-4; 8 bases match TRBD2. This CDR3 spans 14 amino acids. Germline CDR1 SNHLY, CDR2 FYNNEI. Losses at the gene ends were 8 bases for V and 3 bases for J; bases not matched to a gene: 6. In DNA form, the CDR3 reads TGTGCCAGCGGACTAACTAGCGGCAAAAACATTCAGTACTTC. Translated, it gives CASGLTSGKNIQYF.

The chain is built from TRBV7-2 and TRBJ2-3; weak D call: TRBD1 (5 bases). The V end lost 2 bases, the J end lost 4 bases, and 16 bases lay between the germline ends. Germline V gene lookup returns CDR1 SGHTA and CDR2 FQGNSA. The CDR3 is 16 amino acids. The CDR3: CASSLWQGLGADTQYF. In nucleotides, the CDR3 is TGTGCCAGCAGCTTATGGCAGGGCCTAGGGGCAGATACGCAGTATTTT.

V usage is TRBV5-1 and J usage is TRBJ2-4; D may be TRBD2 (6 bases). Trimming stripped 5 bases from V and 5 bases from J, with 17 bases between. Looked up from germline, CDR1 is SGHRS and CDR2 is YFSETQ. The CDR3 has 15 amino acids. The CDR3 DNA reads TGCGCCAGCAGTCCGCGCGGGACGGGGGAAAACATTCAGTACTTC. Translating it yields CASSPRGTGENIQYF. Together with reference TRBV5-1 and TRBJ2-4, the CDR3 gives the full variable domain: KAGVTQTPRYLIKTRGQQVTLSCSPISGHRSVSWYQQTPGQGLQFLFEYFSETQRNKGNFPGRFSGRQFSNSRSEMNVSTLELGDSALYLCASSPRGTGENIQYFGAGTRLSVL.

This clone was detected a few times. DNA for the CDR3: TGTGCCAGCAGCCTCGGGTTATTGAACACTGAAGCTTTCTTT. Translated, it gives CASSLGLLNTEAFF. The chain uses TRBV7-6 and TRBJ1-1; no clear D. CDR1 is SGHVS, CDR2 FNYEAQ, per germline. The V and J ends lost 5 bases and 0 bases respectively, with 10 bases between them. The CDR3 is made up of 14 amino acids.

This chain connects TRBV5-1 to TRBJ2-1; 7 nucleotides agree with TRBD1. Germline V gene sequence: CDR1 SGHRS, CDR2 YFSETQ. Trimming at V came to 4 bases and at J to 7 bases, leaving 11 bases not matched to a gene. This CDR3 has 15 residues. The DNA for the CDR3 is TGCGCCAGCAGCCCCAACCCCGGGACAGAGAATGAGCAGTTCTTC. Translating gives CASSPNPGTENEQFF.

The J gene is TRBJ2-5, the V gene TRBV5-4; 7 bases are shared with TRBD2. Germline CDR1 and CDR2: SGHNT and YYREEE (reference sequence). This CDR3 has 15 amino acids. Trimming took 2 bases from V and 0 from J; bases not matched to a gene: 4. CDR3 region: CASSLGGSNQETQYF. In DNA form, the CDR3 reads TGTGCCAGCAGCTTAGGCGGGAGTAACCAAGAGACCCAGTACTTC.

The chain carries TRBV4-1 and TRBJ2-1; D not certain. The CDR3 is 17 residues long. Trimming removed 0 bases at V and 0 bases at J, with 12 bases between. From germline, CDR1 is MGHRA and CDR2 YSYEKL. CDR3 amino acids: CASSQDWAVSSYNEQFF. CDR3 in DNA: TGCGCCAGCAGCCAAGATTGGGCCGTTAGCTCCTACAATGAGCAGTTCTTC.

In this sample, this clone turned up once. V gene TRBV5-1 combines with J gene TRBJ2-1; 14 bases agree with TRBD2. The V and J ends lost 3 bases and 1 base, in that order; junction bases with no gene match: 9. The CDR3 sequence is 19 residues long. The germline V gene has CDR1 SGHRS and CDR2 YFSETQ. The CDR3 sequence: CASSSVTSGRAWSYNEQFF. Here the CDR3 DNA reads TGCGCCAGCAGCTCAGTGACTAGCGGGAGGGCCTGGTCCTACAATGAGCAGTTCTTC. The full variable domain, with the rest looked up from reference TRBV5-1 and TRBJ2-1, is KAGVTQTPRYLIKTRGQQVTLSCSPISGHRSVSWYQQTPGQGLQFLFEYFSETQRNKGNFPGRFSGRQFSNSRSEMNVSTLELGDSALYLCASSSVTSGRAWSYNEQFFGPGTRLTVL.

The rearrangement uses TRBV30 and TRBJ1-2; 7 positions agree with TRBD1. The CDR3 loop spans 13 amino acids. Germline V gives CDR1 GTSNPN, CDR2 SVGIG (reference sequence). Unmatched junction bases numbered 9, after V lost 4 bases and J lost 7 bases. CDR3 sequence reads: CAWNSGGGFGYTF. CDR3 coding DNA: TGTGCCTGGAATTCAGGAGGGGGCTTTGGCTACACCTTC. Filled out from reference TRBV30 and TRBJ1-2, the complete variable domain reads SQTIHQWPATLVQPVGSPLSLECTVEGTSNPNLYWYRQAAGRGLQLLFYSVGIGQISSEVPQNLSASRPQDRQFILSSKKLLLSDSGFYLCAWNSGGGFGYTFGSGTRLTVV.

The rearrangement joins TRBV7-9 to TRBJ2-1; 7 bases are shared with TRBD1. This CDR3 contains 14 residues. The V segment lost 2 bases and the J segment 8 bases; nucleotides outside the gene matches: 6. The germline CDR1 and CDR2 sequences are SEHNR and FQNEAQ (reference sequence). DNA for the CDR3: TGTGCCAGCAGCTTAAATCCGGGGACAGATGAGCAGTTCTTC. Protein product: CASSLNPGTDEQFF.

This chain joins TRBV30 and TRBJ2-5, with D tentatively TRBD1 (5 bases). Trimming pared 1 base from V and 5 bases from J, leaving 14 bases between. CDR1 and CDR2 from the germline V gene are GTSNPN and SVGIG (reference sequence). The CDR3 extends over 14 amino acids. The CDR3 bases are TGTGCCTGGAGTGGCGGACAATCGAGGGAGACCCAGTACTTC. It specifies CAWSGGQSRETQYF.

This clone appeared once. V usage is TRBV13 and J usage is TRBJ2-3; 9 bases agree with TRBD2. The CDR3 is 15 amino acids. Germline V lookup: CDR1 PRHDT, CDR2 FYEKMQ (reference sequence). V lost 3 bases, J lost 2 bases, and 3 bases stayed unmatched. CDR3 sequence reads: CASSFWTSDTDTQYF. The CDR3 DNA is TGTGCCAGCAGCTTTTGGACTAGCGACACAGATACGCAGTATTTT.

The gene calls are TRBV4-1 and TRBJ2-5, with D tentatively TRBD1 (6 bases). Trimming removed 0 bases from V and 4 bases from J, with 12 bases in between. Germline-derived CDR1 and CDR2 are MGHRA and YSYEKL. The CDR3 has 15 amino acids. The CDR3 loop reads CASSQDGAGAETQYF. CDR3 DNA sequence: TGCGCCAGCAGCCAAGATGGGGCAGGGGCAGAGACCCAGTACTTC.

V usage is TRBV10-3 and J usage is TRBJ1-4, with D unresolved. The CDR3 is made up of 17 amino acids. Germline V CDR1 and CDR2: ENHRY, SYGVKD. Trimming stripped 0 bases from V and 5 bases from J, with 16 bases between. The CDR3 DNA follows: TGTGCCATCAGTGAGTCCCGCCCCGGACTAACAAATGAAAAACTGTTTTTT. This codes for CAISESRPGLTNEKLFF.

The chain employs TRBV15 and TRBJ2-6; no clear D gene. The germline V and J ends were trimmed by 5 bases and 3 bases, with 11 bases remaining between them. The CDR3 length is 15 residues. Germline V CDR1 and CDR2: LNHNV, YYDKDF (reference sequence). CDR3 amino acids: CATSALSGGANVLTF. In DNA form, the CDR3 reads TGTGCCACCAGCGCTCTGTCGGGTGGGGCCAACGTCCTGACTTTC.

This clone was seen a few times. The CDR3, as DNA: TGTGCGATGAGCAAAGCGGGAGGTACAGATACGCAGTATTTT. Amino acids: CAMSKAGGTDTQYF. This sequence joins TRBV10-3 and TRBJ2-3; 9 nucleotides match TRBD2. The CDR3 spans 14 residues. Germline V gives CDR1 ENHRY, CDR2 SYGVKD.